The 22 T cell receptor beta chains below were found in one sample sequenced in a study of T-cell memory formation after mild COVID-19. TCRdb processed the 5' RACE reads anew with MiXCR; each CDR3 protein has one entry. The repertoire has tens of thousands of distinct CDR3 sequences, roughly a sixth of them found once; the top ten carry roughly 30%. Sequences were obtained from PBMCs or a T cell subset sorted from them (not recorded which). These TCRs come from an adult woman who had mild COVID-19 (a few samples of this study predate the infection). Cell type and time point are not known.

This clonotype occurred a few times. The V and J genes are TRBV10-3 and TRBJ2-1, with TRBD2 matching over 13 bases. The germline V gene encodes CDR1 ENHRY and CDR2 SYGVKD. CDR3 length: 14 residues. The junction had 5 bases not matched to a gene; V was cut back by 8 bases and J by 7 bases. Here the CDR3 DNA reads TGTGCCATCCAAGGACTAGCGGGGGCTAATGAGCAGTTCTTC. It translates to CAIQGLAGANEQFF.

This clonotype appeared a few times. The chain employs TRBV27 and TRBJ2-1; tentatively, D is TRBD1 or TRBD2 (5 bases each). V lost 8 bases, J lost 9 bases, and 11 bases lay in between. Per the germline V gene, CDR1 is MNHEY and CDR2 is SMNVEV (reference sequence). The CDR3 loop spans 11 amino acids. The CDR3 sequence: CASGFGGEQFF. The CDR3 DNA reads TGTGCCAGCGGCTTTGGGGGTGAGCAGTTCTTC.

This clonotype was detected a few times. The chain joins TRBV27 to TRBJ2-5, with 11 bases lining up with TRBD1. The ends lost 5 bases at V and 1 base at J; junction bases unmatched: 9. CDR3 size: 17 residues. CDR1 and CDR2 (germline): MNHEY, SMNVEV (reference sequence). The CDR3 bases are TGTGCCAGCAGTCCAGTCCCGGGACAGGGGGGCCAAGAGACCCAGTACTTC. Residues: CASSPVPGQGGQETQYF.

This chain connects TRBV9 to TRBJ2-7; D is possibly TRBD1 or TRBD2 (5 bases each). Germline lookup yields CDR1 SGDLS and CDR2 YYNGEE. V lost 0 bases and J 3 bases, leaving 13 bases between the germline ends. This CDR3 has 15 residues. This CDR3 is CASSVDEGRYYEQYF. CDR3 coding DNA: TGTGCCAGCAGCGTAGACGAGGGACGCTACTACGAGCAGTACTTC.

This rearrangement joins TRBV6-5 to TRBJ2-1; D is tentatively TRBD1 or TRBD2 (5 bases each). Germline loops: CDR1 MNHEY, CDR2 SVGAGI. V lost 0 bases and J 9 bases, leaving 24 bases between the germline ends. The CDR3 is 18 residues long. The CDR3 is CASSYSQPGTRFVPEQFF. DNA for the CDR3: TGTGCCAGCAGTTACTCTCAGCCCGGGACGCGTTTTGTTCCTGAGCAGTTCTTC.

This clonotype was recorded at least ten times. The V and J genes are TRBV9 and TRBJ2-4; 8 nucleotides agree with TRBD2. Trimming took 4 bases from V and 8 from J; bases not matched to a gene: 8. CDR3 length: 14 amino acids. The germline V gene has CDR1 SGDLS and CDR2 YYNGEE. CDR3 nucleotide sequence: TGTGCCAGCAGCACCGGGGGGGGCAGGTACATTCAGTACTTC. Protein product: CASSTGGGRYIQYF.

This clonotype was seen more than once but under ten times. The J gene is TRBJ2-1, the V gene TRBV7-9; 8 positions agree with TRBD2. In germline, CDR1 is SEHNR, CDR2 FQNEAQ (reference sequence). Unmatched junction bases numbered 10, after V lost 4 bases and J lost 5 bases. The CDR3 contains 16 residues. CDR3 DNA: TGTGCCAGCAGCTCAGGACGGCGGGAGGCCGACAATGAGCAGTTCTTC. Translation gives CASSSGRREADNEQFF.

This clonotype showed up just a few times. The rearrangement links TRBV7-6 to TRBJ1-5, with TRBD1 matching 8 bases. CDR1 SGHVS and CDR2 FNYEAQ come from the germline V gene. Trimming at V came to 4 bases and at J to 1 base, leaving 6 bases not matched to a gene. This CDR3 contains 16 residues. The CDR3, as DNA: TGTGCCAGCAGCTACGGACAGGGTGGAAGCAATCAGCCCCAGCATTTT. It is translated as CASSYGQGGSNQPQHF.

This clonotype was seen only a few times. The V and J genes are TRBV4-2 and TRBJ2-1; the D is unclear. The V end lost 0 bases, the J end lost 0 bases, and 12 bases lay between the germline ends. The CDR3 is 17 residues long. The germline V gene encodes CDR1 LGHNA and CDR2 YNFKEQ. The CDR3 nucleotides are TGTGCCAGCAGCCAAGATCAATTAGTGTCCTCCTACAATGAGCAGTTCTTC. This codes for CASSQDQLVSSYNEQFF.

This clonotype was found a few times. This CDR3 is CASSLDAPGPYEQYF. CDR3 sequence (DNA): TGCGCCAGCAGCTTGGATGCACCAGGCCCCTACGAGCAGTACTTC. J is TRBJ2-7 and V is TRBV5-1; D unclear. Between the trimmed V and J ends, which lost 0 bases and 2 bases, there was a span of 12 bases. The CDR3 length is 15 residues. Germline V gives CDR1 SGHRS, CDR2 YFSETQ.

This clonotype showed up just a few times. The chain is built from TRBV6-6 and TRBJ2-1, with 8 positions matching TRBD1. This CDR3 comprises 16 residues. Trimming at V came to 5 bases and at J to 9 bases, leaving 15 bases not matched to a gene. Germline V gene data show CDR1 as MNHNY and CDR2 as SVGAGI (reference sequence). The CDR3 spells CASSADRVYPRGEQFF. Written as DNA, the CDR3 is TGTGCCAGCAGTGCGGACAGGGTCTATCCGAGGGGTGAGCAGTTCTTC.

This rearrangement joins TRBV29-1 to TRBJ1-1, with D hard to call. Germline V lookup: CDR1 SQVTM, CDR2 ANQGSEA. This CDR3 comprises 16 residues. The V end lost 7 bases, the J end lost 0 bases, and 21 bases lay between the germline ends. The CDR3 region is CSASPHAFRMNTEAFF. CDR3 nucleotide sequence: TGCAGCGCCAGCCCGCACGCGTTCAGGATGAACACTGAAGCTTTCTTT.

This chain links TRBV6-2 or TRBV6-3 with TRBJ2-1; 7 bases fit TRBD2. V gave up 3 bases and J gave up 4 bases; unmatched junction bases: 3. This CDR3 has 14 amino acids. Germline V CDR1 and CDR2: MNHEY, SVGEGT. DNA for the CDR3: TGTGCCAGCAGTTATGGAGCGGGGTACAATGAGCAGTTCTTC. The encoded protein is CASSYGAGYNEQFF.

This clonotype was counted ten times or more. The chain links TRBV27 to TRBJ2-1; no definite D call. The germline CDR1 and CDR2 sequences are MNHEY and SMNVEV (reference sequence). The CDR3 is 11 amino acids. V was clipped by 2 bases and J by 7 bases, with 3 bases between them. In DNA, the CDR3 is TGTGCCAGCAGTTTAGGGAATGAGCAGTTCTTC. As protein: CASSLGNEQFF.

The gene calls are TRBV7-6 and TRBJ2-1; D gene uncertain. Germline CDR1 and CDR2: SGHVS and FNYEAQ. V shed 5 bases and J shed 6 bases, with 8 bases lying between them. This CDR3 is 12 amino acids long. This chain's CDR3 is CASSPYFNEQFF. For the CDR3, the DNA is TGTGCCAGCAGCCCCTACTTCAATGAGCAGTTCTTC.

The chain carries TRBV12-3 or TRBV12-4 and TRBJ2-7; D perhaps matches TRBD1 (5 bases). The CDR3 extends over 13 amino acids. V lost 8 bases, J lost 0 bases, and 11 bases lay in between. CDR3 in DNA: TGTGCCAGCGCTCCCGACAGCTCCTACGAGCAGTACTTC. Translating gives CASAPDSSYEQYF.

The chain is built from TRBV13 and TRBJ1-4; possible D gene TRBD1, 5 bases. V was shortened by 4 bases and J by 6 bases, with 15 bases between the two germline ends. Germline CDR1 is PRHDT and CDR2 is FYEKMQ (reference sequence). The CDR3 sequence is 15 residues long. This chain's CDR3 is CASSYQGLGDEKLFF. In nucleotides, the CDR3 is TGTGCCAGCAGCTACCAGGGCTTGGGGGATGAAAAACTGTTTTTT.

This clonotype has only a few counts. The chain links TRBV27 to TRBJ1-5; D not resolved. The germline V gene encodes CDR1 MNHEY and CDR2 SMNVEV (reference sequence). The CDR3 totals 15 residues. V was clipped by 4 bases and J by 2 bases, with 12 bases between them. CDR3 sequence (DNA): TGTGCCAGCAGTTCAGCTCCAGTGGGCAATCAGCCCCAGCATTTT. Residues: CASSSAPVGNQPQHF.

The chain joins TRBV7-8 to TRBJ2-2; D call uncertain. Trimming took off 6 bases at V and 5 bases at J, with 19 bases between the two ends. The germline CDR1 and CDR2 sequences are SGHVS and FQNEAQ. There are 16 residues in the CDR3. Here the CDR3 DNA reads TGTGCCAGCAGGTTCTACGTGCTACCGTCTACCGGGGAGCTGTTTTTT. Amino acid sequence: CASRFYVLPSTGELFF.

This clonotype was detected only a few times. The chain carries TRBV6-6 and TRBJ1-1, with D possibly being TRBD1 (5 bases). The germline V and J ends were trimmed by 6 bases and 0 bases, with 14 bases remaining between them. Germline V gene sequence: CDR1 MNHNY, CDR2 SVGAGI (reference sequence). The CDR3 runs 15 residues. CDR3 residues: CASSDSRALNTEAFF. The CDR3 DNA reads as TGTGCCAGCAGCGACAGCCGCGCGTTGAACACTGAAGCTTTCTTT.

This chain connects TRBV7-3 to TRBJ2-6, with D uncertain. Between the trimmed V and J ends, which lost 5 bases and 0 bases, there was a span of 11 bases. This CDR3 is built from 16 residues. CDR1 is SGHTA, CDR2 FQGTGA, per germline. The CDR3, as DNA: TGTGCCAGCAGCCCAGTCCCCCCCTCTGGGGCCAACGTCCTGACTTTC. Translating it yields CASSPVPPSGANVLTF.

This sequence joins TRBV7-6 and TRBJ2-7; 7 nucleotides line up with TRBD1. Germline V gives CDR1 SGHVS, CDR2 FNYEAQ. This CDR3 is built from 13 residues. V lost 5 bases, J lost 5 bases, and 6 bases stayed unmatched. CDR3 nucleotide sequence: TGTGCCAGCAGCATAACAGGGGTGGACGAGCAGTACTTC. The encoded protein is CASSITGVDEQYF. The full variable domain, its missing parts supplied by reference TRBV7-6 and TRBJ2-7, is GAGVSQSPRYKVTKRGQDVALRCDPISGHVSLYWYRQALGQGPEFLTYFNYEAQQDKSGLPNDRFSAERPEGSISTLTIQRTEQRDSAMYRCASSITGVDEQYFGPGTRLTVT.